This TCR beta chain was identified during a study of T cells in Graves' hyperthyroidism and ophthalmopathy. General study findings and limits: In the blood, most expanded thyroid clonotypes above 0.001 appeared as well.

The table lists this clonotype with many counts. Its antigen is undetermined. Uncontrolled infection, other autoimmune disease, pregnancy or lactation barred patients from enrollment. Germline V gives CDR1 SEHNR, CDR2 FQNEAQ (reference sequence). This CDR3 spans 15 amino acids. With 5 bases clipped from V and 8 bases from J, the junction kept 14 bases outside the gene matches. The CDR3 regions of TCR beta were amplified from RNA transcripts. The HTBI primer set served for first-round RT-PCR of the TCR CDR3. From the multiplex PCR reads, TCRdb called clonotypes with MiXCR, one entry per CDR3 protein. This sample has 700,000 to 850,000 distinct CDR3 sequences; roughly a third occur once, and the top ten carry roughly 31%.

The J gene is TRBJ1-2, the V gene TRBV7-9; 7 nucleotides agree with TRBD1. The sequence came from a woman aged 40 to 50 with Graves' hyperthyroidism. The material sequenced was blood. CDR3: CASSRTLTGVKGYTF. The DNA for the CDR3 is TGTGCCAGCAGCCGGACGCTAACAGGGGTGAAGGGCTACACCTTC. The full variable domain, in which reference TRBV7-9 and TRBJ1-2 provide the parts outside the CDR3, is DTGVSQNPRHKITKRGQNVTFRCDPISEHNRLYWYRQTLGQGPEFLTYFQNEAQLEKSRLLSDRFSAERPKGSFSTLEIQRTEQGDSAMYLCASSRTLTGVKGYTFGSGTRLTVV.